A single T cell receptor beta chain is shown here with its context. This specimen includes other DNA sequences encoding the same CDR3. The data are from a study of T cell changes during pregnancy in multiple sclerosis. The CDR3 totals 15 residues. With V trimmed by 0 bases and J by 5 bases, 7 bases remained unmatched. Germline values: CDR1 SGHRS, CDR2 YFSETQ. Only in-frame clones appear in the TCRdb table, and some are missing; sequencing was by immunoSEQ multiplex PCR. The sample yields some 52,000 clones, around 92% seen once. This clonotype originated in a female donor with multiple sclerosis, enrolled in a pregnancy study. The gene calls are TRBV5-1 and TRBJ2-7; 8 bases are shared with TRBD1. This specimen consisted of CD4+ T cells from peripheral blood mononuclear cells, obtained in the third trimester of pregnancy. The CDR3 coding sequence is TGCGCCAGCAGCTTGGCGGACAGGGAAGTCGACGAGCAGTACTTC. As protein: CASSLADREVDEQYF.